This TCR beta chain is drawn from a study of blood T cells in healthy people across ages. Remarks on this clonotype: No antigen is known for it.

Germline CDR1 and CDR2: SGHRS and YFSETQ. The CDR3 spans 14 residues. V shed 6 bases and J 7 bases; nucleotides not matched to a gene: 12. The study's findings and limits: Higher diversity and more naive CD4+ cells were features of long-lived donors, compared to aged donors. A strong correlation between TCR beta diversity and naive T cell percentage was seen.

The use of a sample-barcoded 5' primer and a J-beta primer mix characterized a second PCR of roughly 7 to 11 cycles. A minimum of 3 million CDR3-containing paired-end reads was obtained for each sample. TCRdb reanalysed the 5' RACE reads using MiXCR and keeps one entry per CDR3 protein. Of about 640,000 distinct CDR3 sequences in the sample, roughly three fifths were seen once. The TCR sequence derives from a man aged 60-69 years in good health. Sequenced sample: blood. The V call is TRBV5-1, the J call TRBJ1-2, with 7 bases fitting TRBD1. CDR3 sequence: CASTREGAQAGYTF. CDR3 sequence (DNA): TGCGCCAGCACCAGGGAGGGGGCACAGGCTGGCTACACCTTC.